This T cell receptor beta chain was found in a study of graft-versus-host responses after intestinal transplantation. Study results and limitations: In recipient marrow, GvH clones were found, and some appeared first in ileum or blood. Peak levels of circulating GvH clones tracked with early post-transplant HvG declines.

This CDR3 region has 13 residues. J was trimmed by 3 bases and V by 2 bases; bases with no gene match: 0. The germline CDR1 and CDR2 sequences are MNHEY and SVGAGI. The method was immunoSEQ multiplex PCR; TCRdb's version includes in-frame clones alone and lacks a portion of them. The sample shows 20,000 to 30,000 clones, approximately 91% of them seen only once. Concerning this clone: Its target is not known.

This TCR derives from a human patient who received an intestinal transplant, so some T cells may come from the graft donor. Sequences were derived from PBMCs, sampled approximately 38 days after intestinal transplant. The rearrangement joins TRBV6-5 to TRBJ1-1; 7 nucleotides match TRBD1. The CDR3 nucleotides read TGTGCCAGCAGTTACAGGGGGCACACTGAAGCTTTCTTT. Encoded protein: CASSYRGHTEAFF.